This TCR beta chain was observed in a study of brain T cells in children with intractable seizures (dated by TCRdb to about 2021). About the investigation overall: Resected brain tissue from roughly 53 pediatric epilepsy surgery cases was first screened for immune gene transcripts using a NanoString immunology panel. Of the roughly 12 selected surgery cases, pre-surgery blood was also sequenced for eight, so four had brain tissue only. Findings and caveats that apply to the study as a whole: Viral specificity was inferred solely from CDR3 sequence similarity, and the HCMV serostatus of the patients was not known. Because pre- and post-surgery blood were sequenced to different depths, clones absent from the pre-surgery sample may reflect undersampling.

Unmatched junction bases come to 9, with V trimmed by 5 bases and J by 7 bases. As encoded in the germline V gene, CDR1 is SNHLY while CDR2 is FYNNEI. Reading from cysteine to phenylalanine, the CDR3 counts 14 amino acids. The retained sequence is limited to the CDR3, 42 bases, with the frame set at the first base. In the paper's terms, the time point label means: resected brain tissue, or blood drawn just prior to surgery. The surgery cases with the highest brain T cell transcript signatures were chosen for TCR beta chain sequencing of brain tissue, and also of blood when blood was available. Patients had been treated with at least one anti-epileptic drug before surgery. The TCR-sequenced patients were children whose drug-resistant epilepsy was caused by tuberous sclerosis complex, focal cortical dysplasia, Rasmussen encephalitis or hemimegalencephaly. Blood was drawn right before the epilepsy surgery. Bulk genomic DNA was extracted from unsorted brain tissue and whole blood with the Monarch genomic DNA purification kit.

Turning to this clone: Its cognate antigen has yet to be identified. No quality values exist for individual bases; no much larger clone is one base distant.

The immunoSEQ assay was applied to genomic DNA to generate the TCR beta chain sequences. The authors' pipeline ran thus. CDR3 sequences that did not begin with the conserved framework cysteine at position 104 were removed manually. To get clonality, the normalized Shannon's Diversity Index was subtracted from one, giving values from 0 (maximal diversity) to 1 (oligoclonal). Chi-squared comparison-of-proportions tests were used to check whether the frequency of the same CDR3 differed between samples, for example brain versus blood. Public clonotypes were identified by searching immuneACCESS, and similarity to known antiviral clonotypes was assessed with the VDJdb browser. TCRdb mirrors the immuneACCESS table, restricted to in-frame sequences. Some clones are absent from its copies; in checked studies, under half trace to an unresolved V gene, and the reason for the others is unknown. The V and J calls and clone size were taken over from that table, and D and trimming were inferred from the DNA. This sample holds about 64,000 clones; 95% to 96% were observed only once. The ten top clones hold approximately 0.38% of the sample.

The sequence derives from a boy in the first two years of life with focal cortical dysplasia and intractable seizures. This receptor chain uses TRBV2 and TRBJ2-3, with 7 bases matching TRBD1. The material sequenced was peripheral blood, taken at surgery. In nucleotide form, the sequence is TGTGCCAGCAGTCTCCGACAGGGTTCGAATACGCAGTATTTT. Translation gives CASSLRQGSNTQYF.